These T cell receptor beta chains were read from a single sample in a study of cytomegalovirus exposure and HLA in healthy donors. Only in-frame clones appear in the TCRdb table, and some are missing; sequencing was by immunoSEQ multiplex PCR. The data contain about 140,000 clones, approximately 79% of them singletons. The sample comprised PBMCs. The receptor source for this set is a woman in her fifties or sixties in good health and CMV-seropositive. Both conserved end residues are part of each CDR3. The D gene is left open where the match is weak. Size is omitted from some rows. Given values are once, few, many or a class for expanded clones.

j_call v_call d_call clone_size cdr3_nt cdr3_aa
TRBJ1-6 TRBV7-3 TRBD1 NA TGTGCCAGCAGCTCGACACAGGGGTCACCCCTCCACTTT CASSSTQGSPLHF
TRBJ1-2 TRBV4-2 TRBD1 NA TGTGCCAGCAGCCAACCACAGGGGAACTATGGCTACACCTTC CASSQPQGNYGYTF
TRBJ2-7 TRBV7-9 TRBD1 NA TGTGCCAGCAGCTTAGGGTACGGGACAGGGGCGTACGAGCAGTACTTC CASSLGYGTGAYEQYF
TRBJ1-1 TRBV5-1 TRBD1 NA TGCGCCAGCAGCTTCGGGACAGCAAGGGATGAAGCTTTCTTT CASSFGTARDEAFF
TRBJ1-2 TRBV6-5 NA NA TGTGCCAGCAGTACGACAGCGAACTATGGCTACACCTTC CASSTTANYGYTF
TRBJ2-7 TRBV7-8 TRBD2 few TGTGCCAGCAGCTTAGCGGGGACTAGATACTACGAGCAGTACTTC CASSLAGTRYYEQYF
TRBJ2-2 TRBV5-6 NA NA TGTGCCAGCAGCTTGACGGTAGGCCTACCGGGGGAGAACACCGGGGAGCTGTTTTTT CASSLTVGLPGENTGELFF
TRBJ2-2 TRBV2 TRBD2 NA TGTGCCAGCAGTTTTGGTTTGCGGGGGGCCGGTACCGGGGAGCTGTTTTTT CASSFGLRGAGTGELFF
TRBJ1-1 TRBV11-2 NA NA TGTGCCAGCAGCTTAGGAATTGGCAAAAACACTGAAGCTTTCTTT CASSLGIGKNTEAFF
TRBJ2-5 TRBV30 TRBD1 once TGTGCCTGGAGTGCCGGGACAGTCCAAGAGACCCAGTACTTC CAWSAGTVQETQYF